The rows below give T cell receptor beta chains drawn from one sample of a study of T-cell memory formation after mild COVID-19. TCRdb fed the 5' RACE reads into MiXCR, producing one record per CDR3 protein. Seen here are under 650,000 distinct CDR3 sequences, over 15% observed once, and the top ten hold 9.5% to 15%. The sequencing input was PBMCs or a T cell subset sorted from them (not recorded which). Every receptor here comes from an adult woman who had mild COVID-19 (a few samples of this study predate the infection). Cell type and time point are not known. CDR3s include the opening cysteine and the closing phenylalanine or tryptophan. A D gene is named only where the DNA matches it firmly. Rows may omit the clone size; those that give it use once, few, many or a size class.

few | TRBD1 | TRBJ1-6 | TRBV20-1 | TGCAGTGCCAGGGCCTCGAGAGGGGGCGATAATTCACCCCTCCACTTT | CSARASRGGDNSPLHF
. | . | TRBJ2-3 | TRBV9 | TGTGCCAGCAGCGTAGAAAGAGATACGCAGTATTTT | CASSVERDTQYF
. | TRBD1 | TRBJ2-1 | TRBV2 | TGTGCCAGCAGTGAAGGGACAGGAGCCCACAATGAGCAGTTCTTC | CASSEGTGAHNEQFF
few | TRBD2 | TRBJ2-1 | TRBV11-2 | TGTGCCAGCAGCACGTGGACTAGCGGTACAAACAATGAGCAGTTCTTC | CASSTWTSGTNNEQFF
few | . | TRBJ1-1 | TRBV12-3/TRBV12-4 | TGTGCCAGCAGTTTGTCGGGGAAATGGAGAAACACTGAAGCTTTCTTT | CASSLSGKWRNTEAFF
. | TRBD2 | TRBJ2-7 | TRBV6-2/TRBV6-3 | TGTGCCAGCTCTGGGTTTCCGGGACTAGCGGGACTCGAGCAGTACTTC | CASSGFPGLAGLEQYF
once | TRBD2 | TRBJ2-7 | TRBV12-3/TRBV12-4 | TGTGCCAGCAGTTCCTCTAGCGGGAGGCCGACCTACGAGCAGTACTTC | CASSSSSGRPTYEQYF
few | . | TRBJ1-1 | TRBV9 | TGTGCCAGCAGCGTAGAAGTTTACACTGAAGCTTTCTTT | CASSVEVYTEAFF
many | . | TRBJ1-1 | TRBV11-3 | TGTGCCAGCAGCCTTACCGGGGCCTGGGGCACTGAAGCTTTCTTT | CASSLTGAWGTEAFF
few | . | TRBJ2-7 | TRBV10-3 | TGTGCCATCAGTGAGTCGGGAGGTGGTTACGAGCAGTACTTC | CAISESGGGYEQYF
few | . | TRBJ1-1 | TRBV2 | TGTGCCAGCAGTTGGAGGGAGATGAACACTGAAGCTTTCTTT | CASSWREMNTEAFF
few | . | TRBJ2-3 | TRBV7-9 | TGTGCCAGCAGCTTGGAGGGCTTCCCTAGCACAGATACGCAGTATTTT | CASSLEGFPSTDTQYF
few | TRBD1 | TRBJ2-1 | TRBV5-1 | TGCGCCAGCAGCTCGGACAGGGTCGGCCAGTTCTTC | CASSSDRVGQFF
. | TRBD2 | TRBJ2-7 | TRBV5-1 | TGCGCCAGCAGCTTGGTAGGCGGACTAGCGGACTACGAGCAGTACTTC | CASSLVGGLADYEQYF
. | . | TRBJ1-1 | TRBV13 | TGTGCCAGCAGCCCGGGGGGAGACCTCAACACTGAAGCTTTCTTT | CASSPGGDLNTEAFF
. | . | TRBJ2-1 | TRBV3-1 | TGTGCCAGCAGCCAAATAGGGGGAAGCTCCTACAATGAGCAGTTCTTC | CASSQIGGSSYNEQFF
. | . | TRBJ1-2 | TRBV29-1 | TGCAGCGTTGACCGGGACAACCTCCTCGTCACCTTC | CSVDRDNLLVTF
. | . | TRBJ1-1 | TRBV18 | TGTGCCAGCTCACCACTTCGAGGCAATGAGTACACTGAAGCTTTCTTT | CASSPLRGNEYTEAFF
few | TRBD2 | TRBJ2-7 | TRBV5-1 | TGCGCCAGCAGCTTGGTCCTAGCGGGAGAGCCCTCCTACGAGCAGTACTTC | CASSLVLAGEPSYEQYF
few | TRBD1 | TRBJ2-5 | TRBV7-2 | TGTGCCAGCAGCTTAGTGGGGCAGGGGGCTTTAGAGACCCAGTACTTC | CASSLVGQGALETQYF
many | TRBD2 | TRBJ2-1 | TRBV7-2 | TGTGCCAGCAGCTTGGGGGGCACTAGCGGAATCAATGAGCAGTTCTTC | CASSLGGTSGINEQFF
few | . | TRBJ1-1 | TRBV3-1 | TGTGCCAGCAGCCCGGCGGGGGGCGCAAAAGAAGCTTTCTTT | CASSPAGGAKEAFF
few | TRBD2 | TRBJ2-1 | TRBV6-5 | TGTGCCAGCAGTCCAAGGACTAGCGGTACTCAATATGGCGAGGCTGAGCAGTTCTTC | CASSPRTSGTQYGEAEQFF
few | TRBD2 | TRBJ2-7 | TRBV7-9 | TGTGCCAGCATCGGGGGGAGGGAGCAGTACTTC | CASIGGREQYF
. | . | TRBJ2-7 | TRBV20-1 | TGCAGTGCTAGAGGTCGGGAGACTCTTACTAACTACGAGCAGTACTTC | CSARGRETLTNYEQYF
few | TRBD2 | TRBJ2-3 | TRBV14 | TGTGCCAGCAGCCCCGACCTTAGCGGGGGGTCGGCAGATACGCAGTATTTT | CASSPDLSGGSADTQYF
. | TRBD1 | TRBJ2-1 | TRBV18 | TGTGCCAGCTCACAATACAGGGGCAGCTCCTACAATGAGCAGTTCTTC | CASSQYRGSSYNEQFF
few | TRBD1 | TRBJ2-7 | TRBV12-3/TRBV12-4 | TGTGCCAGCAGTCCACAGGGGGTCGAGCAGTACTTC | CASSPQGVEQYF
few | . | TRBJ2-7 | TRBV6-5 | TGTGCCAGCATATCGCGGGGACAGAGGTCGTGGGAGCAGTACTTC | CASISRGQRSWEQYF
. | . | TRBJ2-5 | TRBV5-6 | TGTGCCAGCAGCGGACCCTTCCAGACCCAGTACTTC | CASSGPFQTQYF
. | . | TRBJ2-5 | TRBV7-9 | TGTGCCAGCAGCTCCCTTTTGAGCGAGACCCAGTACTTC | CASSSLLSETQYF
few | . | TRBJ1-1 | TRBV6-2/TRBV6-3 | TGTGCCAGCAGATCGACTGGGGAGAACACTGAAGCTTTCTTT | CASRSTGENTEAFF
. | . | TRBJ1-5 | TRBV12-3/TRBV12-4 | TGTGCCAGCAGCCGTGAGGTTGACGAGCCCCAGCATTTT | CASSREVDEPQHF
. | TRBD2 | TRBJ2-3 | TRBV2 | TGTGCCAGCAAGAGAAACCTCCTAGCGGACCCGCGCACAGATACGCAGTATTTT | CASKRNLLADPRTDTQYF
few | . | TRBJ1-1 | TRBV6-1 | TGTGCCAGCAGTGAGAGCCAGAAGACCGGGGCTTTCTTT | CASSESQKTGAFF
. | . | TRBJ2-3 | TRBV14 | TGTGCCAGCAAAGCTAGGGTGTCTGGGGATACGCAGTATTTT | CASKARVSGDTQYF
. | . | TRBJ2-7 | TRBV6-5 | TGTGCCAGCAGTTACTCTAGCAGCGGCCGGTACGAGCAGTACTTC | CASSYSSSGRYEQYF
few | . | TRBJ1-2 | TRBV4-1 | TGCGCCAGCAGCCAAAGGACTGACTATGGCTACACCTTC | CASSQRTDYGYTF
. | TRBD2 | TRBJ2-3 | TRBV11-2 | TGTGCCAGCAGCTTAGGAGTTAGCGGGGGGAACACAGATACGCAGTATTTT | CASSLGVSGGNTDTQYF